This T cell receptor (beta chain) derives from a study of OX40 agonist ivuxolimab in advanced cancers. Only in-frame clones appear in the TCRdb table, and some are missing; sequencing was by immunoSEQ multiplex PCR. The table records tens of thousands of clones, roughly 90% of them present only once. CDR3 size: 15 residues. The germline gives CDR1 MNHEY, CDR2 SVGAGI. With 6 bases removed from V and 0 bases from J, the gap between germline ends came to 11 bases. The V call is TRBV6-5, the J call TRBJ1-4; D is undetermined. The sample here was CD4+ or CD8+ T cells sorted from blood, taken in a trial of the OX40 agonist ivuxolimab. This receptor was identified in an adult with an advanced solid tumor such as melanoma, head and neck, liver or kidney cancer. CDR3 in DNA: TGTGCCAGCAGCGTGGGTGGGGCAACTAATGAAAAACTGTTTTTT. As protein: CASSVGGATNEKLFF.